These 32 T cell receptor beta chains share one sample of origin, sequenced in a study of T cell clones after liver transplantation (dated by TCRdb to about 2019). Sample time point, as interpreted from the label and publication: pre-transplant. The library was prepared using the immunoSEQ multiplex PCR assay. TCRdb stores this immuneACCESS table with in-frame sequences only. Part of the clones is absent; in the studies checked, under half of the shortfall reflects unresolved V genes, and no reason is known for the rest. In all, the sample holds more than 65,000 clones, and roughly 90% of those were seen once. The ten largest make up approximately 2.6% of the sample. The specimen was CD4+ T cells from blood, collected before liver transplant. The receptors originated from a human donor who received a liver transplant.

CDR3 in DNA: TGTGCCAGCAGCCCGGAGGGACTGCCGATAGAGACCCAGTACTTC. It encodes CASSPEGLPIETQYF. The chain is built from TRBV5-6 and TRBJ2-5; maybe TRBD2 (6 bases). This CDR3 is 15 amino acids long. V was trimmed by 4 bases and J by 4 bases, leaving 17 bases between them. Germline CDR1 SGHDT, CDR2 YYEEEE. Based on the CDR3 plus reference TRBV5-6 and TRBJ2-5, the full variable domain is DAGVTQSPTHLIKTRGQQVTLRCSPKSGHDTVSWYQQALGQGPQFIFQYYEEEERQRGNFPDRFSGHQFPNYSSELNVNALLLGDSALYLCASSPEGLPIETQYFGPGTRLLVL.

The chain employs TRBV5-1 and TRBJ1-2; the D is unclear. The V end was cut by 5 bases, the J end by 5 bases, with 13 bases between. CDR3 length equals 13 residues. CDR1 is SGHRS, CDR2 YFSETQ, per germline. CDR3 amino acids: CASRWGEKYGYTF. The CDR3, as DNA: TGCGCCAGCAGGTGGGGAGAGAAGTATGGCTACACCTTC.

The V call is TRBV6-1, the J call TRBJ1-5, with a possible D match to TRBD1 (5 bases). V was trimmed by 0 bases and J by 3 bases, leaving 12 bases between them. The CDR3 runs to 16 residues. The germline V gene has CDR1 MNHNS and CDR2 SASEGT. For the CDR3, the DNA is TGTGCCAGCAGTGAAGCATTGACAGAATACAATCAGCCCCAGCATTTT. As protein: CASSEALTEYNQPQHF.

The CDR3 DNA reads TGTGCCAGCAGCGTAGGCGGGAGGCCTGACACCGGGGAGCTGTTTTTT. It translates to CASSVGGRPDTGELFF. The rearrangement joins TRBV9 to TRBJ2-2; TRBD2 agrees at 8 bases. Germline V lookup: CDR1 SGDLS, CDR2 YYNGEE. With V trimmed by 0 bases and J by 3 bases, 4 bases remained unmatched. The CDR3 covers 16 residues.

The V and J genes are TRBV30 and TRBJ1-2; the D is unclear. The CDR3 loop spans 11 amino acids. Trimming left V 2 bases short and J 4 bases short, with 5 bases between. Germline lookup yields CDR1 GTSNPN and CDR2 SVGIG (reference sequence). CDR3 nucleotides: TGTGCCTGGAGTAGTTCCTATGGCTACACCTTC. Its protein product is CAWSSSYGYTF. Full variable domain (missing parts from reference TRBV30 and TRBJ1-2): SQTIHQWPATLVQPVGSPLSLECTVEGTSNPNLYWYRQAAGRGLQLLFYSVGIGQISSEVPQNLSASRPQDRQFILSSKKLLLSDSGFYLCAWSSSYGYTFGSGTRLTVV.

CDR3 nucleotides: TGTGCCAGCAGCCCCACTCCAGGAGGCCCCCAAGAGACCCAGTACTTC. Protein sequence: CASSPTPGGPQETQYF. The rearrangement links TRBV7-9 to TRBJ2-5, with TRBD2 as a possible D gene (5 bases). Trimming took 5 bases from V and 1 from J, leaving 17 bases between them. Germline CDR1 and CDR2: SEHNR and FQNEAQ (reference sequence). The CDR3 loop spans 16 amino acids. The full variable domain, completed using reference TRBV7-9 and TRBJ2-5, is DTGVSQNPRHKITKRGQNVTFRCDPISEHNRLYWYRQTLGQGPEFLTYFQNEAQLEKSRLLSDRFSAERPKGSFSTLEIQRTEQGDSAMYLCASSPTPGGPQETQYFGPGTRLLVL.

This chain links TRBV7-2 with TRBJ2-2; the D gene is possibly TRBD2 (6 bases). CDR3 length: 16 amino acids. Trimming took off 3 bases at V and 4 bases at J, with 15 bases between the two ends. The germline V gene encodes CDR1 SGHTA and CDR2 FQGNSA. CDR3 DNA sequence: TGTGCCAGCAGCTTTGCCCTGGGACTCTCCACCGGGGAGCTGTTTTTT. Its protein product is CASSFALGLSTGELFF.

The chain joins TRBV5-1 to TRBJ1-4; 8 bases are shared with TRBD1. The CDR3 has 14 residues. Germline V gene lookup returns CDR1 SGHRS and CDR2 YFSETQ. V lost 4 bases and J lost 3; bases outside the gene matches: 2. Here the CDR3 reads CASSPGQANEKLFF. CDR3 bases: TGCGCCAGCAGCCCGGGACAGGCTAATGAAAAACTGTTTTTT.

The chain combines TRBV9 with TRBJ2-7; D perhaps matches TRBD2 (6 bases). The V end lost 3 bases, the J end lost 6 bases, and 10 bases lay between the germline ends. This CDR3 region has 12 residues. CDR1 SGDLS and CDR2 YYNGEE come from the germline V gene. DNA for the CDR3: TGTGCCAGCAGCGCGGGGGTGGGCGAGCAGTACTTC. This encodes CASSAGVGEQYF.

This clone came up a few times. The rearrangement uses TRBV7-9 and TRBJ1-3; 9 bases fit TRBD1. Germline trimming cut 0 bases from V and 4 bases from J; bases unmatched to any gene: 1. CDR1 is SEHNR, CDR2 FQNEAQ, per germline (reference sequence). This CDR3 comprises 15 residues. The CDR3 nucleotides read TGTGCCAGCAGCTTAGCGGGACAGGGAGGAAACACCATATATTTT. Translation: CASSLAGQGGNTIYF. The full variable domain, its missing parts supplied by reference TRBV7-9 and TRBJ1-3, is DTGVSQNPRHKITKRGQNVTFRCDPISEHNRLYWYRQTLGQGPEFLTYFQNEAQLEKSRLLSDRFSAERPKGSFSTLEIQRTEQGDSAMYLCASSLAGQGGNTIYFGEGSWLTVV.

This clone was observed once. This chain uses TRBV13 with TRBJ2-3, with a tentative D call TRBD1 (6 bases). Germline V gene data show CDR1 as PRHDT and CDR2 as FYEKMQ (reference sequence). The CDR3 is 14 residues long. V was cut by 2 bases and J by 6 bases, with 12 bases left in between. CDR3 DNA: TGTGCCAGCAGCTTAAGGGGGAGAGGGGATACGCAGTATTTT. Residues: CASSLRGRGDTQYF.

This clone was counted once. This sequence joins TRBV6-5 and TRBJ2-7; 8 bases are a match to TRBD1. Germline-derived CDR1 and CDR2 are MNHEY and SVGAGI. This CDR3 is 15 amino acids long. V shed 0 bases, J shed 6 bases, and the junction held 7 bases outside the gene matches. The CDR3 DNA is TGTGCCAGCAGTTACTCGGCGACAGGGGTATCCGAGCAGTACTTC. Translating gives CASSYSATGVSEQYF.

The DNA for the CDR3 is TGTGCCAGTAGCCTCGGGACAGGGGGAGGGACCGGGGAGCTGTTTTTT. The encoded protein is CASSLGTGGGTGELFF. The gene calls are TRBV19 and TRBJ2-2; 11 bases match TRBD1. There are 16 residues in the CDR3. V gave up 6 bases and J gave up 5 bases; unmatched junction bases: 8. Per germline, CDR1 LNHDA and CDR2 SQIVND (reference sequence).

Here the CDR3 reads CASSESRALVVEQYF. The CDR3 nucleotides are TGCGCCAGCAGCGAGTCCCGGGCCCTAGTCGTCGAGCAGTACTTC. The chain combines TRBV4-1 with TRBJ2-7; D not certain. The CDR3 length is 15 residues. Germline loops: CDR1 MGHRA, CDR2 YSYEKL. V lost 5 bases and J lost 6, with 20 bases in between.

This rearrangement joins TRBV28 to TRBJ1-1; 8 bases agree with TRBD1. With 1 base clipped from V and 5 bases from J, the junction kept 6 bases outside the gene matches. The CDR3 is 15 amino acids. Per the germline V gene, CDR1 is MDHEN and CDR2 is SYDVKM. For the CDR3, the DNA is TGTGCCAGCAGTTTATCCAGGGGGCGCGGGACTGAAGCTTTCTTT. Translating gives CASSLSRGRGTEAFF.

This chain uses TRBV7-2 with TRBJ1-4, with 7 bases lining up with TRBD1. The CDR3 runs 14 residues. J was trimmed by 4 bases and V by 2 bases; bases with no gene match: 1. Germline V lookup: CDR1 SGHTA, CDR2 FQGNSA. The CDR3 loop reads CASSLQGVNEKLFF. DNA of the CDR3: TGTGCCAGCAGCTTACAGGGGGTTAATGAAAAACTGTTTTTT.

The chain couples TRBV5-4 to TRBJ1-2; weak D call: TRBD1 (5 bases). Germline V lookup: CDR1 SGHNT, CDR2 YYREEE (reference sequence). V gave up 0 bases and J gave up 0 bases, with 9 bases separating them. This CDR3 comprises 15 residues. The CDR3 loop reads CASSLAGHTNYGYTF. CDR3 in DNA: TGTGCCAGCAGCTTGGCCGGACATACTAACTATGGCTACACCTTC.

This chain connects TRBV4-3 to TRBJ1-2; weak D call: TRBD1 (5 bases). The CDR3 runs 16 residues. The germline V and J ends were trimmed by 3 bases and 3 bases, with 17 bases remaining between them. From germline, CDR1 is LGHNA and CDR2 YSLEER. The CDR3 bases are TGCGCCAGCAGCCACCAACGGGGGGAAGAACACTATGGCTACACCTTC. It yields the protein CASSHQRGEEHYGYTF.

The chain joins TRBV7-3 to TRBJ1-1; TRBD1 aligns across 7 bases. V lost 2 bases, J lost 11 bases, and 11 bases stayed unmatched. Looked up from germline, CDR1 is SGHTA and CDR2 is FQGTGA. The CDR3 has 14 amino acids. The CDR3 reads CASSLGGSQGSAFF. Written as DNA, the CDR3 is TGTGCCAGCAGCTTAGGAGGATCACAGGGGTCGGCTTTCTTT.

The gene calls are TRBV18 and TRBJ2-3; possible D gene TRBD2, 5 bases. Germline lookup yields CDR1 KGHSH and CDR2 LQKENI. V was shortened by 2 bases and J by 3 bases, with 18 bases between the two germline ends. The CDR3 totals 17 residues. The CDR3 spells CASSPFARGSRTDTQYF. CDR3 coding DNA: TGTGCCAGCTCACCATTCGCCCGAGGGAGCAGGACAGATACGCAGTATTTT.

This chain links TRBV6-5 with TRBJ1-5, with TRBD1 matching 7 bases. V shed 6 bases, J shed 6 bases, and the junction held 5 bases outside the gene matches. Germline CDR1 and CDR2: MNHEY and SVGAGI. CDR3 length equals 13 residues. The CDR3 spells CASSRDSRQPQHF. The CDR3 DNA sequence: TGTGCCAGCAGCCGGGACAGCCGTCAGCCCCAGCATTTT.

This sequence joins TRBV5-6 and TRBJ2-7; 10 nucleotides align to TRBD1. Germline V gene lookup returns CDR1 SGHDT and CDR2 YYEEEE. This CDR3 is built from 15 residues. V was pared by 3 bases and J by 6 bases, with 9 bases of the junction left unmatched. CDR3 amino acids: CASSSWTGGTGEQYF. Written as DNA, the CDR3 is TGTGCCAGCAGCTCTTGGACAGGGGGAACGGGCGAGCAGTACTTC.

The rearrangement uses TRBV27 and TRBJ1-4; D is ambiguous. The CDR3 has 14 residues. V lost 2 bases and J 12 bases, leaving 16 bases between the germline ends. Per germline, CDR1 MNHEY and CDR2 SMNVEV (reference sequence). The CDR3 nucleotides are TGTGCCAGCAGTTTACTTAGTGACGACGGGGAACTGTTTTTT. It specifies CASSLLSDDGELFF.

This clone is a singleton in its sample. The CDR3 region is CASSGLAEGETQYF. DNA for the CDR3: TGTGCCAGCAGTGGACTAGCGGAGGGAGAGACCCAGTACTTC. The chain couples TRBV2 to TRBJ2-5, with TRBD2 identical over 9 bases. The junction had 4 bases not matched to a gene; V was cut back by 4 bases and J by 4 bases. Germline CDR1 is SNHLY and CDR2 is FYNNEI. This CDR3 is built from 14 residues. Combining the CDR3 with reference TRBV2 and TRBJ2-5 gives the whole variable domain EPEVTQTPSHQVTQMGQEVILRCVPISNHLYFYWYRQILGQKVEFLVSFYNNEISEKSEIFDDQFSVERPDGSNFTLKIRSTKLEDSAMYFCASSGLAEGETQYFGPGTRLLVL.

This clone was counted a single time. V usage is TRBV5-1 and J usage is TRBJ2-3; unclear D gene. With 4 bases removed from V and 0 bases from J, the gap between germline ends came to 15 bases. From germline, CDR1 is SGHRS and CDR2 YFSETQ. The CDR3 is made up of 16 amino acids. CDR3 bases: TGCGCCAGCAGCCGAGATTCAGGTGGAAGCACAGATACGCAGTATTTT. This gives the protein CASSRDSGGSTDTQYF.

The rearrangement joins TRBV27 to TRBJ2-1, with D perhaps TRBD1 (6 bases). Germline assignment: CDR1 MNHEY and CDR2 SMNVEV (reference sequence). V lost 5 bases, J lost 9 bases, and 11 bases lay in between. CDR3 length: 12 amino acids. CDR3 in amino acids: CASSLRGSEQFF. CDR3 sequence (DNA): TGTGCCAGCAGTCTCAGGGGAAGTGAGCAGTTCTTC.

The CDR3, as DNA: TGCGCCAGCAACAGCGGGAGGGCGGGAGATACGCAGTATTTT. This codes for CASNSGRAGDTQYF. The chain employs TRBV10-1 and TRBJ2-3; 10 nucleotides match TRBD2. Germline-derived CDR1 and CDR2 are WNHNN and SYGVQD (reference sequence). The CDR3 has 14 residues. After removal of 7 bases from V and 5 bases from J, the junction contained 6 bases not matched to a gene.

This chain uses TRBV9 with TRBJ1-3, with D unclear. From germline, CDR1 is SGDLS and CDR2 YYNGEE. Trimming stripped 4 bases from V and 3 bases from J, with 5 bases between. The CDR3 contains 12 residues. CDR3: CASSSVGNTIYF. CDR3 nucleotide sequence: TGTGCCAGCAGCTCCGTTGGAAACACCATATATTTT.

The rearrangement links TRBV5-1 to TRBJ2-5; the D is unclear. The V end was cut by 0 bases, the J end by 2 bases, with 2 bases between. CDR3 size: 12 residues. In germline, CDR1 is SGHRS, CDR2 YFSETQ. DNA for the CDR3: TGCGCCAGCAGCTTGGGACAAGAGACCCAGTACTTC. This encodes CASSLGQETQYF.

The chain recombines TRBV11-1 with TRBJ2-6, with D uncertain. Trimming cost V 1 base and J 4 bases, with 5 bases left between them. The CDR3 is made up of 14 amino acids. Germline CDR1 is SGHAT and CDR2 is FQDESV (reference sequence). CDR3 nucleotides: TGTGCCAGCAGCTTAGGACCCGGGGCCAACGTCCTGACTTTC. Its translation: CASSLGPGANVLTF.

With respect to this clone: Germline is not matched at one junction end, which may reflect a read error. The chain links TRBV7-7 to TRBJ2-2; possibly TRBD1 or TRBD2 for D (7 bases each). This CDR3 comprises 15 residues. Germline CDR1 is SSHAT and CDR2 is FNYEAQ (reference sequence). CDR3 amino acids: CASSTTQGGTGELFF. The CDR3 DNA reads TGTGCTAGCAGCACGACTCAGGGGGGGACCGGGGAGCTGTTTTTT. The complete variable domain, with remaining parts taken from reference TRBV7-7 and TRBJ2-2, reads GAGVSQSPRYKVTKRGQDVTLRCDPISSHATLYWYQQALGQGPEFLTYFNYEAQPDKSGLPSDRFSAERPEGSISTLTIQRTEQRDSAMYRCASSTTQGGTGELFFGEGSRLTVL.

The chain recombines TRBV6-5 with TRBJ1-1; weak D call: TRBD1 (5 bases). Trimming stripped 6 bases from V and 0 bases from J, with 8 bases between. Germline CDR1 MNHEY, CDR2 SVGAGI. This CDR3 is 13 amino acids long. This CDR3 reads CASRGVLNTEAFF. Here the CDR3 DNA reads TGTGCCAGCAGGGGGGTTTTGAACACTGAAGCTTTCTTT.